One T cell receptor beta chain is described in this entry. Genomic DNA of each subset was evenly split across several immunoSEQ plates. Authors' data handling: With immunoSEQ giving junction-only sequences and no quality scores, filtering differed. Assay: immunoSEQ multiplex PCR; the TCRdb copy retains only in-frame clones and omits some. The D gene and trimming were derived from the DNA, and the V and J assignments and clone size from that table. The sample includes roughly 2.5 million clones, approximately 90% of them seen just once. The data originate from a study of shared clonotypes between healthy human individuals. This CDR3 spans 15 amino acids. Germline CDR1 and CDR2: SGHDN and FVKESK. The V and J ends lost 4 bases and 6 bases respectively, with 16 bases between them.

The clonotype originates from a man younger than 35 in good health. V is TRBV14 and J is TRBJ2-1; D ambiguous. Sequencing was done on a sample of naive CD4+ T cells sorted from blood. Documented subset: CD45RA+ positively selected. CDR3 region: CASSRRAPTSNEQFF. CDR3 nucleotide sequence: TGTGCCAGCAGCCGACGGGCCCCAACCTCCAATGAGCAGTTCTTC. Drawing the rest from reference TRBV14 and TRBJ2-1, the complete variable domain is EAGVTQFPSHSVIEKGQTVTLRCDPISGHDNLYWYRRVMGKEIKFLLHFVKESKQDESGMPNNRFLAERTGGTYSTLKVQPAELEDSGVYFCASSRRAPTSNEQFFGPGTRLTVL.